This is a list of T cell receptor beta chains from one sample in a study of CD8 T cells in Susac syndrome. TCRdb analysed the immunoSEQ multiplex PCR reads with MiXCR anew, one entry per CDR3 protein. The table lists about 130,000 distinct CDR3 sequences, roughly 80% of them singletons. Input material: CD8+ T cells from PBMCs. These receptors all stem from a human donor with multiple sclerosis. Both conserved end residues are part of each CDR3. Fields, in order: J gene, V gene, CDR3 protein.

TRBJ1-1 | TRBV4-3 | CASSQSEYTEAFF
TRBJ1-5 | TRBV5-6 | CASSLAGTQNYSNQPQHF
TRBJ1-1 | TRBV19 | CASSLGDREAFF
TRBJ2-2 | TRBV5-1 | CASSYTGYTGELFF
TRBJ1-2 | TRBV29-1 | CSVVLVGYTF
TRBJ1-5 | TRBV19 | CASSMSTGLAEYQPQHF
TRBJ2-7 | TRBV28 | CASSSEDRYEQYF
TRBJ2-1 | TRBV4-3 | CASSQEHGAGEWDEQFF
TRBJ1-5 | TRBV4-2 | CASSQNIGQGAFGSNQPQHF
TRBJ1-1 | TRBV5-1 | CASSFHPGRGTEAFF
TRBJ2-1 | TRBV29-1 | CSVDTSGTYNEQFF
TRBJ1-2 | TRBV11-2 | CASSLEPTGSYGYTF
TRBJ2-1 | TRBV11-2 | CASSPLAGGIYNEQFF
TRBJ2-1 | TRBV30 | CAWMGTGYNEQFF
TRBJ2-1 | TRBV7-3 | CASSFNSGNEQFF
TRBJ2-5 | TRBV14 | CASSQENRETQYF
TRBJ1-1 | TRBV30 | CAWSVVEGRTEAFF
TRBJ2-3 | TRBV28 | CASSLVLSSGGFTDTQYF
TRBJ1-2 | TRBV19 | CASSAPSAGFNRIRSGGYTF
TRBJ2-7 | TRBV6-1 | CASSEAGAGFYEQYF
TRBJ1-1 | TRBV5-1 | CASSTSGVKNTEAFF
TRBJ2-7 | TRBV3-1 | CASSPSGTGPFEQYF
TRBJ2-2 | TRBV30 | CAWSGTSGRSNTGELFF
TRBJ2-3 | TRBV19 | CASSIEVPGYYTDTQYF
TRBJ2-5 | TRBV9 | CASSPRTRTETQYF
TRBJ2-2 | TRBV28 | CASRPEETPNTGELFF
TRBJ2-1 | TRBV7-6 | CASSIKTSGRGNEQFF
TRBJ2-1 | TRBV27 | CASSSESSYNEQFF
TRBJ2-6 | TRBV19 | CASSIDAPGANVLTF
TRBJ2-7 | TRBV6-5 | CASSYSSGGVTYEQYF
TRBJ1-4 | TRBV2 | CASSAGQDRSNEKLFF
TRBJ1-5 | TRBV2 | CASSEFGYSRNQPQHF
TRBJ2-7 | TRBV6-5 | CASSYAGAYEQYF
TRBJ2-7 | TRBV30 | CAWSVLSEQYF
TRBJ1-3 | TRBV4-3 | CASSPTWDSGNTIYF
TRBJ1-2 | TRBV12-3/TRBV12-4 | CASTGTNYGYTF
TRBJ1-1 | TRBV28 | CASSLPLFEAFF
TRBJ2-1 | TRBV3-1 | CASSQEAIAGGRGEQFF
TRBJ2-7 | TRBV30 | CAWSEPRDEQYF
TRBJ1-1 | TRBV6-1 | CASSNLPGREAFF
TRBJ1-4 | TRBV29-1 | CSVDARQGEATNEKLFF
TRBJ1-3 | TRBV18 | CASSPGGENTIYF
TRBJ2-1 | TRBV4-1 | CASSQAPSGGYNEQFF
TRBJ2-1 | TRBV30 | CACFGTGTTGSYNEQFF